The 10 T cell receptor beta chains below all came from one sample that was sequenced in a study of OX40 agonist ivuxolimab in advanced cancers. The protocol was immunoSEQ multiplex PCR, while the TCRdb copy is restricted to in-frame clones and leaves out a portion. The sample consists of 70,000 to 95,000 clones, about 91% of them appearing once. This specimen was CD4+ or CD8+ T cells sorted from blood, taken in a trial of the OX40 agonist ivuxolimab. All receptors come from an adult with an advanced solid tumor such as melanoma, head and neck, liver or kidney cancer.

Notes on this clone: This same CDR3 is encoded by further DNA sequences in the sample. The chain employs TRBV5-1 and TRBJ2-1; D ambiguous. The CDR3 length is 11 residues. CDR1 and CDR2 from the germline V gene are SGHRS and YFSETQ. Deletions cut 1 base from V and 5 bases from J, with 1 base between. The CDR3 coding sequence is TGCGCCAGCAGCTTGAACAATGAGCAGTTCTTC. Translated, it gives CASSLNNEQFF.

This chain links TRBV5-5 with TRBJ1-5; 8 bases line up with TRBD1. CDR1 SGHKS and CDR2 YYEKEE come from the germline V gene (reference sequence). The ends lost 3 bases at V and 7 bases at J; junction bases unmatched: 6. The CDR3 is made up of 14 amino acids. For the CDR3, the DNA is TGTGCCAGCAGCTCCCAGGGGGCCGGGCAGCCCCAGCATTTT. Protein: CASSSQGAGQPQHF.

The chain uses TRBV9 and TRBJ2-1; unclear D gene. The CDR3 sequence is 15 residues long. Germline assignment: CDR1 SGDLS and CDR2 YYNGEE. V was shortened by 0 bases and J by 7 bases, with 14 bases between the two germline ends. In DNA, the CDR3 is TGTGCCAGCAGCGTAGTACCCACCTCAGAGAATGAGCAGTTCTTC. Residues: CASSVVPTSENEQFF.

The chain has TRBV4-2 and TRBJ2-7; 9 nucleotides align to TRBD2. CDR3 length: 15 residues. J lost 3 bases, V lost 0 bases, and 3 bases had no gene match. Germline values: CDR1 LGHNA, CDR2 YNFKEQ. The CDR3 nucleotides are TGTGCCAGCAGCCAAGAAGCGGGAGGTAGCTACGAGCAGTACTTC. Its protein product is CASSQEAGGSYEQYF.

J is TRBJ1-5 and V is TRBV15, with D possibly matching TRBD1 (6 bases). The germline gives CDR1 LNHNV, CDR2 YYDKDF (reference sequence). This CDR3 has 16 amino acids. V lost 5 bases and J 7 bases, leaving 21 bases between the germline ends. CDR3 coding DNA: TGTGCCACCAGCGGCGGCTCGTGGGGGGCTGGACAGCCCCAGCATTTT. It specifies CATSGGSWGAGQPQHF.

J is TRBJ2-7 and V is TRBV5-6; 7 bases line up with TRBD2. V lost 4 bases to trimming and J lost 6 bases; unmatched junction nucleotides: 10. Germline CDR1 SGHDT, CDR2 YYEEEE. The CDR3 consists of 14 residues. CDR3 protein: CASSEGGRALEQYF. CDR3 DNA: TGTGCCAGCAGCGAGGGAGGGAGGGCCCTCGAGCAGTACTTC.

This chain links TRBV10-3 with TRBJ2-3; possible D gene TRBD2, 5 bases. This CDR3 is 16 amino acids long. Trimming shortened V by 3 bases and J by 6 bases, and 19 bases separated the two germline ends. Per germline, CDR1 ENHRY and CDR2 SYGVKD. The CDR3 nucleotides are TGTGCCATCAGTGATCGGTCAAGAGCGGTGGAGGATACGCAGTATTTT. It encodes CAISDRSRAVEDTQYF.

The V and J genes are TRBV27 and TRBJ1-2; 9 positions agree with TRBD1. Germline V gene lookup returns CDR1 MNHEY and CDR2 SMNVEV (reference sequence). The CDR3 spans 15 residues. V gave up 5 bases and J gave up 5 bases; unmatched junction bases: 9. CDR3 in DNA: TGTGCCAGCAGTCCGGGACAGGGTACGTCGTATGGCTACACCTTC. Protein sequence: CASSPGQGTSYGYTF.

This rearrangement joins TRBV5-1 to TRBJ2-7; TRBD1 agrees at 8 bases. The V gene end was trimmed by 4 bases and the J gene end by 1 base; junction bases not matched to a gene: 4. This CDR3 is 14 amino acids long. Germline V gives CDR1 SGHRS, CDR2 YFSETQ. The DNA for the CDR3 is TGCGCCAGCAGCGGCAGGGACAGGTCCTACGAGCAGTACTTC. Translation gives CASSGRDRSYEQYF. Looking up the rest from reference TRBV5-1 and TRBJ2-7 gives the full variable domain: KAGVTQTPRYLIKTRGQQVTLSCSPISGHRSVSWYQQTPGQGLQFLFEYFSETQRNKGNFPGRFSGRQFSNSRSEMNVSTLELGDSALYLCASSGRDRSYEQYFGPGTRLTVT.

Turning to this clone: At one end the junction does not follow the germline gene, possibly because of a read error. The V call is TRBV14, the J call TRBJ1-1, with a weak D call TRBD1 (5 bases). Looked up from germline, CDR1 is SGHDN and CDR2 is FVKESK. The CDR3 consists of 15 residues. This CDR3 is CASSQVGRVKTEAFF. CDR3 bases: TGTGCCAGCAGCCAAGTAGGCAGGGTGAAAACTGAAGCTTTCTTT. Filled out from reference TRBV14 and TRBJ1-1, the complete variable domain reads EAGVTQFPSHSVIEKGQTVTLRCDPISGHDNLYWYRRVMGKEIKFLLHFVKESKQDESGMPNNRFLAERTGGTYSTLKVQPAELEDSGVYFCASSQVGRVKTEAFFGQGTRLTVV.